This T cell receptor beta chain was profiled in a study of PD-1 blockade in classical Hodgkin lymphoma. General study findings and limits: CD4+ TCR diversity rose significantly by C4D1, and CD8+ TCR diversity did not. The diversity seen at baseline in complete responders resembled that of newly diagnosed patients. Newly diagnosed patients reportedly had lower baseline TCR diversity than healthy donors.

Assay used: immunoSEQ multiplex PCR; TCRdb lists only in-frame clones, some missing. This table holds about 90,000 clones, roughly nine tenths found once. Germline values: CDR1 MGHRA, CDR2 YSYEKL. V dropped 4 bases and J dropped 4 bases, with 12 bases sitting between them. This CDR3 spans 14 amino acids. Note on this clone: Its target is unknown.

Every one of the patients relapsed after autologous stem cell transplantation (brentuximab vedotin exposure was variable). The chain has TRBV4-1 and TRBJ2-3; D tentatively fits TRBD1 or TRBD2 (5 bases each). This TCR derives from a human donor with classical Hodgkin lymphoma. The sample was peripheral blood mononuclear cells (PBMCs), taken before the second cycle of nivolumab. CDR3 DNA sequence: TGCGCCAGCAGCCCGGGACCAGGATCAGATACGCAGTATTTT. Protein sequence: CASSPGPGSDTQYF.